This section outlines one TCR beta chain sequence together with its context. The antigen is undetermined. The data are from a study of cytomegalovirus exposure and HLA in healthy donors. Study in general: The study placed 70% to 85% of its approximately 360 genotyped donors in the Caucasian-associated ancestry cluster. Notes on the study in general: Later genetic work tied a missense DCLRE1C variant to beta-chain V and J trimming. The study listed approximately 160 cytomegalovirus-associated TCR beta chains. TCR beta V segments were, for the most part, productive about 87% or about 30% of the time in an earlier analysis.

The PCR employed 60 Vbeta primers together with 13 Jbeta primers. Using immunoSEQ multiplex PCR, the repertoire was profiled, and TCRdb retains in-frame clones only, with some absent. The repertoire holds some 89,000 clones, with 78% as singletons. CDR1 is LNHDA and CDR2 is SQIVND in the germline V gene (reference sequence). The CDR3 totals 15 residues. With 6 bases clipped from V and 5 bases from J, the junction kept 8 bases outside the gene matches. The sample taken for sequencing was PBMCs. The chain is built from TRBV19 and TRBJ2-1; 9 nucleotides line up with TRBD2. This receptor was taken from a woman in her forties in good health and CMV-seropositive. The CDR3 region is CASRGPVAGDNEQFF. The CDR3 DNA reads TGTGCCAGTAGGGGCCCCGTAGCGGGAGACAATGAGCAGTTCTTC.